This TCR beta chain is from a study of blood T cells in healthy people across ages. The germline V gene encodes CDR1 SEHNR and CDR2 FQNEAQ (reference sequence). V lost 4 bases to trimming and J lost 10 bases, with 8 bases between them. The CDR3 runs 11 residues. A second about 7 to 11 cycle PCR used barcoded and J-beta primers. TCRdb re-analysed the 5' RACE reads in MiXCR, keeping a single row per CDR3 protein. The profile shows about 630,000 distinct CDR3 sequences, around a fifth of them singletons. This clonotype has more than one count but fewer than ten. Investigators took ten milliliters of peripheral blood from every donor.

The chain couples TRBV7-9 to TRBJ2-1; the D is unclear. The clonotype originates from a man aged 70 or older in good health. Sequencing input: blood. The CDR3 coding sequence is TGTGCCAGCAGCTCAACTGTGGAGCAGTTCTTC. Its protein is CASSSTVEQFF. Full variable domain (missing parts from reference TRBV7-9 and TRBJ2-1): DTGVSQNPRHKITKRGQNVTFRCDPISEHNRLYWYRQTLGQGPEFLTYFQNEAQLEKSRLLSDRFSAERPKGSFSTLEIQRTEQGDSAMYLCASSSTVEQFFGPGTRLTVL.